This paragraph covers one TCR beta chain sequence. The antigen is undetermined. The treatment here: oral pan-JAK inhibitor, 5-10 mg twice daily. Sequencing templates came from extracted RNA that was reverse transcribed into cDNA. Profiled with immunoSEQ multiplex PCR; TCRdb holds only in-frame clones, not every one. The data contain roughly 92,000 clones, about 70% of them singletons. Looked up from germline, CDR1 is GTSNPN and CDR2 is SVGIG (reference sequence). The length of the CDR3 is 14 residues. V gave up 8 bases and J gave up 3 bases; unmatched junction bases: 6. The data stem from a study of CD8+ T cells in alopecia areata. Study-level points and caveats: It was lesional scalp, especially alopecia totalis/universalis, that showed higher clonality than normal scalp. Many of the expanded lesional clones endured in scalp and blood while on tofacitinib.

The TCR comes from a human donor with alopecia areata. The genes are TRBV30 and TRBJ2-3, with 12 bases matching TRBD2. The starting material was CD8+ T cells sorted from blood, obtained between weeks 44 and 45, from a patient treated with tofacitinib. The CDR3 here is CAHSLAGGTDTQYF. The CDR3 DNA reads as TGTGCCCATTCCCTAGCGGGGGGGACAGATACGCAGTATTTT.